Sequencing of this T cell receptor beta chain was carried out in a study of T-cell reconstitution after alpha-beta-depleted transplantation in children. For TCRbeta, the library was prepared with unique molecular identifiers. TCRdb fed the PCR reads into MiXCR, producing one record per CDR3 protein. The profile shows hundreds of thousands of distinct CDR3 sequences, around 17% of them singletons. The germline V gene encodes CDR1 KGHDR and CDR2 SFDVKD. The CDR3 runs to 17 residues. The J segment lost 7 bases and the V segment lost 4 bases, leaving 12 bases of the junction unmatched. There are many counts of this clonotype.

This receptor was identified in a human donor who donated a stem cell graft to a child with acute myeloid leukemia. V is TRBV24-1 and J is TRBJ2-1, with 10 bases identical to TRBD1. The material was PBMCs from the stem cell graft donor, obtained from the stem cell graft. Written as DNA, the CDR3 is TGTGCCACCAGTGACCGGACCGGGACAGGGGCGACGAATGAGCAGTTCTTC. This gives the protein CATSDRTGTGATNEQFF.